This entry concerns a single T cell receptor (beta chain). The antigen remains undetermined. This entry comes from a study of STAT3 mutations in large granular lymphocyte leukemia. Overall study findings and caveats: Every T-LGLL patient had at least one immunodominant TCRbeta clonotype.

The CDR3 is made up of 13 amino acids. CDR1 is SQVTM, CDR2 ANQGSEA, per germline. Trimming took 1 base from V and 1 from J, leaving 7 bases between them. Here immunoSEQ multiplex PCR was the method, and the copy in TCRdb shows in-frame clones only, minus some. This sample has thousands of clones; over 70% occur once, and the top ten carry 25%. The receptor was isolated from a woman in her forties with T-cell large granular lymphocyte leukemia. Some clones in this sample may be carry-over from other donors' samples. This chain links TRBV29-1 with TRBJ1-2, with D possibly TRBD1 on 5 matching bases. Sequences were obtained from peripheral blood mononuclear cells. DNA of the CDR3: TGCAGCGTTGAAGGGGGCCTTAACTATGGCTACACCTTC. Residues: CSVEGGLNYGYTF.